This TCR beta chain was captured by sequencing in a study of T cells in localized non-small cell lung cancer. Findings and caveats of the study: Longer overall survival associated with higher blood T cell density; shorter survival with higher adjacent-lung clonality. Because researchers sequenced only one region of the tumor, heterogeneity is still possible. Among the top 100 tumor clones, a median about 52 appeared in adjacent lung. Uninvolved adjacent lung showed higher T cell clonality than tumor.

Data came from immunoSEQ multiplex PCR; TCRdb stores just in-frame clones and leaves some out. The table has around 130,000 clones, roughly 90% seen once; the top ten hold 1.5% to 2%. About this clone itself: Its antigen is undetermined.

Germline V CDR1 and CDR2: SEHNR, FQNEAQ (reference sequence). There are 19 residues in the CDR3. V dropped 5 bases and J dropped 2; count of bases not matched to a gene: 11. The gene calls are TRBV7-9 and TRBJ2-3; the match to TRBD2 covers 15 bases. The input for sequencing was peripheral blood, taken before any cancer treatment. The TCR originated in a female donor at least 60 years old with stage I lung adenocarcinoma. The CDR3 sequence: CASSPRAGLAGGPTDTQYF. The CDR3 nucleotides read TGTGCCAGCAGCCCGAGAGCCGGACTAGCGGGAGGGCCCACAGATACGCAGTATTTT.